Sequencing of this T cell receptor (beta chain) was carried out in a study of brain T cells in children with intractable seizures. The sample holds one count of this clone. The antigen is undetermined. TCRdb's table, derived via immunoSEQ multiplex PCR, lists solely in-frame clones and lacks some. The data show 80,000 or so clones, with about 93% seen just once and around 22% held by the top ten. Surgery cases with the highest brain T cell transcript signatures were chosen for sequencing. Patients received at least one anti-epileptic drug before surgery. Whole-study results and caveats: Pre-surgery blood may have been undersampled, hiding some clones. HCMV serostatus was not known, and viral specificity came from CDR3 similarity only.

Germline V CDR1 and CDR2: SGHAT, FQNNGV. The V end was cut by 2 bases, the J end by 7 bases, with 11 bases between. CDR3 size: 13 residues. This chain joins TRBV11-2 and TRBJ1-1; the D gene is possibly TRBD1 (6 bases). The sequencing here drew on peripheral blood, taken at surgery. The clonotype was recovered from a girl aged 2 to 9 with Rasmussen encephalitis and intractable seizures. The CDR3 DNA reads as TGTGCCAGCAGCTTAACAGGGTACAATGAAGCTTTCTTT. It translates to CASSLTGYNEAFF.